Given below is one T cell receptor beta chain in context. Its antigen is unknown. This record belongs to a study of human T cells and chemical hapten exposure. Study details: Diphenylcyclopropenone doses were given weekly to the scalps of patients across the approximately 24-week study. Study conclusions and caveats: Expanded TCRs made up significantly more big CDR3 similarity clusters than controls did.

As to time point: patch test 1, 2 weeks after DPC sensitization. The sample's treatment: therapeutic diphenylcyclopropenone sensitization with weekly scalp DPC. Unseparated into fractions, whole blood served as the source from which total RNA was extracted. This CDR3 has 20 residues. Trimming shortened V by 2 bases and J by 0 bases, and 24 bases separated the two germline ends. The germline V gene encodes CDR1 SGHVS and CDR2 FNYEAQ. TCRdb re-called the RACE reads through MiXCR, storing one row per CDR3 protein. The sample holds 150,000 to 200,000 distinct CDR3 sequences, about 15% seen once. This chain uses TRBV7-6 with TRBJ2-3; D is unresolved. The receptor comes from a woman younger than 45 with alopecia areata. Some clones in this sample may be carry-over from other donors' samples. Sequenced here: whole blood, sampled in connection with sensitization to the hapten diphenylcyclopropenone (DPC). CDR3 protein: CASSLRPPGGTATSTDTQYF. Here the CDR3 DNA reads TGTGCCAGCAGCTTACGCCCTCCGGGTGGAACCGCCACTAGCACAGATACGCAGTATTTT.